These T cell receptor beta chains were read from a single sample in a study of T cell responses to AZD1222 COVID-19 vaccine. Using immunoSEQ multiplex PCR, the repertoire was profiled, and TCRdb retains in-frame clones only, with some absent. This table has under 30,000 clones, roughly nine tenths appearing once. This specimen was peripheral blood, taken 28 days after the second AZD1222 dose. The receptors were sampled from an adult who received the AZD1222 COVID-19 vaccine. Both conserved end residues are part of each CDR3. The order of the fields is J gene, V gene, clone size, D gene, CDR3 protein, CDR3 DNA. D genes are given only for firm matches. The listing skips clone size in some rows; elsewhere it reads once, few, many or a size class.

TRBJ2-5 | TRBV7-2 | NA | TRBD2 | CASSHHSGLAELQETQYF | TGTGCCAGCAGCCACCATTCCGGACTAGCGGAGCTCCAAGAGACCCAGTACTTC
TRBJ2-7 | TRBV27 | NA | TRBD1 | CASSLLGQGDYEQYF | TGTGCCAGCAGTTTATTGGGACAGGGTGACTACGAGCAGTACTTC
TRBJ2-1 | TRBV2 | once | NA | CASSLVDYNEQFF | TGTGCCAGTTCTCTGGTAGACTACAATGAGCAGTTCTTC
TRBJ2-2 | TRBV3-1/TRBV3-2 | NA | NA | CASSQEFERPTGELFF | TGTGCCAGCAGCCAAGAGTTTGAGCGGCCCACCGGGGAGCTGTTTTTT
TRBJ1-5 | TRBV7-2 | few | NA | CASSLPNYPDQPQHF | TGTGCCAGCAGCTTACCAAATTATCCAGATCAGCCCCAGCATTTT
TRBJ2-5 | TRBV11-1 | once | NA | CASSDLWSGGAQYF | TGTGCCAGCAGCGATCTTTGGAGCGGAGGGGCCCAGTACTTC
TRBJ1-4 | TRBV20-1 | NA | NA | CSANRGEKLFF | TGCAGTGCTAATCGGGGTGAAAAACTGTTTTTT
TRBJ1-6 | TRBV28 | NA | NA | CASSLLGRAAYNSPLHF | TGTGCCAGCAGTTTGCTGGGCAGGGCGGCCTATAATTCACCCCTCCACTTT
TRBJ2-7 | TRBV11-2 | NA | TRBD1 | CASSPGQGFYEQYF | TGTGCCAGCAGCCCGGGACAGGGGTTCTACGAGCAGTACTTC
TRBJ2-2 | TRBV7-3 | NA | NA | CASSLGGGRAGELFF | TGTGCCAGCAGCTTAGGCGGGGGCCGCGCCGGGGAGCTGTTTTTT
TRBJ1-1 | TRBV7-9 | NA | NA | CASSFGAGSLNTEAFF | TGTGCCAGCAGCTTTGGCGCCGGCAGTTTGAACACTGAAGCTTTCTTT
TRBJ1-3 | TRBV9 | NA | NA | CASSPQSLSGNTIYF | TGTGCCAGCAGCCCACAGTCCCTCTCTGGAAACACCATATATTTT
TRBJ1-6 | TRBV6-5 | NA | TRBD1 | CASSYFDRGNSPLHF | TGTGCCAGCAGTTACTTTGACAGGGGTAATTCACCCCTCCACTTT
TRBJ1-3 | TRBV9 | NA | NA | CASKSLTGNTIYF | TGTGCCAGCAAGTCTCTTACTGGAAACACCATATATTTT
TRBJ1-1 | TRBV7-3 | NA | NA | CASSPDSRDTEAFF | TGTGCCAGCAGCCCCGACAGCCGCGACACTGAAGCTTTCTTT
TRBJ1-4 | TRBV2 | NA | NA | CASTATNEKLFF | TGTGCCAGCACAGCAACTAATGAAAAACTGTTTTTT
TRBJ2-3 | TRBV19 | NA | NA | CASTTDADSDTQYF | TGTGCCAGTACCACCGACGCGGATTCAGATACGCAGTATTTT
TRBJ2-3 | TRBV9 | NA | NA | CASSVVPDTQYF | TGTGCCAGCAGCGTAGTGCCAGATACGCAGTATTTT
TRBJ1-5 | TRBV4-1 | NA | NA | CASSGADQPQHF | TGCGCCAGCAGCGGGGCAGATCAGCCCCAGCATTTT
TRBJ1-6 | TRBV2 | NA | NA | CASMPGEGGWISPLHF | TGTGCCAGCATGCCGGGCGAAGGTGGCTGGATTTCACCCCTCCACTTT
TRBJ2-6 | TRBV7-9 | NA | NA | CASSRDLSGANVLTF | TGTGCCAGCAGCCGTGACCTCTCTGGGGCCAACGTCCTGACTTTC
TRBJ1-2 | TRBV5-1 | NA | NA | CASSPQPGNYGYTF | TGCGCCAGCAGCCCCCAGCCCGGTAACTATGGCTACACCTTC
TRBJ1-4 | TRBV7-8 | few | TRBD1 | CASSWNRGGEKLFF | TGTGCCAGCAGCTGGAACAGGGGAGGTGAAAAACTGTTTTTT
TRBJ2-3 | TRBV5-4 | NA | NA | CASSLANRDNTQYF | TGTGCCAGCAGCTTGGCCAATCGGGATAATACGCAGTATTTT
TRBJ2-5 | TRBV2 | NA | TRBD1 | CASSRTGQDGETQYF | TGTGCCAGCAGCCGAACCGGACAGGACGGGGAGACCCAGTACTTC
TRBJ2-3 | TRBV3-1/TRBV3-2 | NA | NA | CASSSPGLVTDTQYF | TGTGCCAGCAGCTCACCGGGACTTGTCACAGATACGCAGTATTTT
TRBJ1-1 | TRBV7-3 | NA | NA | CASRVGSNTEAFF | TGTGCCAGTCGGGTCGGTTCGAACACTGAAGCTTTCTTT
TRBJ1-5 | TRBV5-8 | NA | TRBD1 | CASSFETGGNQPQHF | TGTGCCAGCAGCTTTGAGACAGGGGGCAATCAGCCCCAGCATTTT
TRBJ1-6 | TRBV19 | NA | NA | CASRDRNSPLHF | TGTGCCAGTAGAGACAGAAATTCACCCCTCCACTTT
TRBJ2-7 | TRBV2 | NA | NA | CASSEQGWAYEQYF | TGTGCCAGCAGTGAACAGGGGTGGGCCTACGAGCAGTACTTC
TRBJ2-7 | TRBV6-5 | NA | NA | CASSYAGKYEQYF | TGTGCCAGCAGTTACGCAGGGAAGTACGAGCAGTACTTC
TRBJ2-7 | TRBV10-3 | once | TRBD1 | CASGGRQGSYEQYF | TGTGCCTCCGGTGGAAGACAGGGCTCCTACGAGCAGTACTTC
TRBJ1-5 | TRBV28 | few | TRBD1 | CASLGDRNQPQHF | TGTGCCAGCCTCGGGGACAGAAATCAGCCCCAGCATTTT
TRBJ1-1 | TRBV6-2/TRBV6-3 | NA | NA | CASSPGPNTEAFF | TGTGCCAGCAGCCCGGGCCCGAACACTGAAGCTTTCTTT
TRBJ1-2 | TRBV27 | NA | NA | CASSLYSGGGYGYTF | TGTGCCAGCAGTTTATATAGCGGGGGTGGCTATGGCTACACCTTC
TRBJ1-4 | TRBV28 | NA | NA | CASSGRITNEKLFF | TGTGCCAGCAGCGGACGGATTACTAATGAAAAACTGTTTTTT
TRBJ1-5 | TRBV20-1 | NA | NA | CSASGTTSEQPQHF | TGCAGTGCTAGTGGGACAACCTCGGAGCAGCCCCAGCATTTT
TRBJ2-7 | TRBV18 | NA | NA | CASSPGVHNEQYF | TGTGCCAGCTCACCAGGAGTACACAACGAGCAGTACTTC
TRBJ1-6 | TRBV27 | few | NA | CASSFGSSPLHF | TGTGCCAGCAGTTTTGGGTCTTCACCCCTCCACTTT
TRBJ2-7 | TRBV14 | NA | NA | CASSPRTRTRQYF | TGTGCCAGCAGCCCCCGGACGAGAACGAGGCAGTACTTC
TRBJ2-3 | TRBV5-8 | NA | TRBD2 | CASSLYLRGGTDTQYF | TGTGCCAGCAGCTTGTACCTTCGGGGGGGCACAGATACGCAGTATTTT
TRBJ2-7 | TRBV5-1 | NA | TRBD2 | CASSQERGKYEQYF | TGCGCCAGCAGCCAGGAGCGGGGAAAGTACGAGCAGTACTTC
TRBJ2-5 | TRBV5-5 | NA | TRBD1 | CASSDRAQETQYF | TGTGCCAGCAGCGACAGGGCCCAAGAGACCCAGTACTTC
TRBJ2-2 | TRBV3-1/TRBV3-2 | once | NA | CASSQMGVNTGELFF | TGTGCCAGCAGCCAAATGGGCGTTAACACCGGGGAGCTGTTTTTT
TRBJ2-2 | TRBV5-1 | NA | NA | CASSSGLDTGELFF | TGCGCCAGCAGCTCGGGCTTGGATACCGGGGAGCTGTTTTTT
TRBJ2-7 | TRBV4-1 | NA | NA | CASSQGEFLTYEQYF | TGCGCCAGCAGCCAAGGGGAGTTTCTTACCTACGAGCAGTACTTC
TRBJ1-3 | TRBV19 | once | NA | CASGPYDGNTIYF | TGTGCCAGTGGCCCCTATGACGGAAACACCATATATTTT
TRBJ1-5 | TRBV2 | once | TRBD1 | CASSRTGQPQHF | TGTGCCAGCAGTCGGACAGGACAGCCCCAGCATTTT
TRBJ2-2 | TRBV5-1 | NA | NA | CASSSTGNTGELFF | TGCGCCAGCAGCTCGACAGGAAACACCGGGGAGCTGTTTTTT
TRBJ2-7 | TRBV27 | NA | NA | CASSPHEGTGSYEQYF | TGTGCCAGCAGTCCACACGAGGGAACAGGATCCTACGAGCAGTACTTC
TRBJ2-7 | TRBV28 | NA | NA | CASSFSAGYYEQYF | TGTGCCAGCAGTTTTAGTGCGGGATACTACGAGCAGTACTTC
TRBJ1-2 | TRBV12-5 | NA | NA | CASGLYTVYGYTF | TGTGCTAGTGGTTTGTACACAGTCTATGGCTACACCTTC
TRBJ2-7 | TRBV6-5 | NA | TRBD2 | CASKTSGTYEQYF | TGTGCCAGCAAAACTAGCGGGACCTACGAGCAGTACTTC
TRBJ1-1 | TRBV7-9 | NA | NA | CASSQWGGLMAAFF | TGTGCCAGCAGCCAGTGGGGGGGGCTCATGGCCGCTTTCTTT
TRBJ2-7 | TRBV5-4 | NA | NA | CASSPSPSRGSEQYF | TGTGCCAGCAGCCCCTCCCCTAGCCGGGGTTCCGAGCAGTACTTC
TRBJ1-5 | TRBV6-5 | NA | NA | CASRNTDTGPQHF | TGTGCCAGCAGAAACACCGATACAGGACCCCAGCATTTT